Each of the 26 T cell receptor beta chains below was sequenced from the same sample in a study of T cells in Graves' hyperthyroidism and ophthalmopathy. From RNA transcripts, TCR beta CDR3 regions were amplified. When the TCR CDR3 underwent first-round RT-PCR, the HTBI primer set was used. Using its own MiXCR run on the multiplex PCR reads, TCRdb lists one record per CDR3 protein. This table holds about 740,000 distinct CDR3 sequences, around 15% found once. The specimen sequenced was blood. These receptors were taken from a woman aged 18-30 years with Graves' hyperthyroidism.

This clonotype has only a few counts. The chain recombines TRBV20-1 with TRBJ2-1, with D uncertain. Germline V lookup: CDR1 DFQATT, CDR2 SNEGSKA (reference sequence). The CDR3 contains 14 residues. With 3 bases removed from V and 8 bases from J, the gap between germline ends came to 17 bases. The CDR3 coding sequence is TGCAGTGCTAGCCCTCGGTCCGACGTCTATGAGCAGTTCTTC. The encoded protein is CSASPRSDVYEQFF.

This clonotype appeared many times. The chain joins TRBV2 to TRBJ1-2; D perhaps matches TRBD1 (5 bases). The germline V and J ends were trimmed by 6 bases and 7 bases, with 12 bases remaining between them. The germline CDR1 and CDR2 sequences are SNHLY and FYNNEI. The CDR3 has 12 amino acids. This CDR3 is CASRRDLPGYTF. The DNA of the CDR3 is TGTGCCAGCAGGCGGGACTTACCTGGCTACACCTTC.

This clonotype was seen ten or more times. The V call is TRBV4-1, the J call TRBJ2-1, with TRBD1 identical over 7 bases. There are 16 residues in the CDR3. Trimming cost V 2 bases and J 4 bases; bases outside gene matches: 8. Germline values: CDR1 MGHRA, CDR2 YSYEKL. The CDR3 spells CASSQTPGQKYNEQFF. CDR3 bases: TGCGCCAGCAGCCAAACCCCGGGACAGAAATACAATGAGCAGTTCTTC.

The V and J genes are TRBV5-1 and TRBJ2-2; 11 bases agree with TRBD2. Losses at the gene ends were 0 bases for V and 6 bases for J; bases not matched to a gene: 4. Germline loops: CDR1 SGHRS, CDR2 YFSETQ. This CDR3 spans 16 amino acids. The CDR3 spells CASSLAVAGGAGELFF. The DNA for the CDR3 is TGCGCCAGCAGCTTGGCCGTAGCGGGAGGGGCCGGGGAGCTGTTTTTT.

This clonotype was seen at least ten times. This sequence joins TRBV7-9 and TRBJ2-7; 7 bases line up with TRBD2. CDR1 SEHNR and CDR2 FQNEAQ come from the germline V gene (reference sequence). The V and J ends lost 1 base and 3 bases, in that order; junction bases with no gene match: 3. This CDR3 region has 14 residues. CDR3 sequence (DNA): TGTGCCAGCAGCTTAGACGGGAGGAGCTACGAGCAGTACTTC. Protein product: CASSLDGRSYEQYF. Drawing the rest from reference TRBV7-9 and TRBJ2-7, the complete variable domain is DTGVSQNPRHKITKRGQNVTFRCDPISEHNRLYWYRQTLGQGPEFLTYFQNEAQLEKSRLLSDRFSAERPKGSFSTLEIQRTEQGDSAMYLCASSLDGRSYEQYFGPGTRLTVT.

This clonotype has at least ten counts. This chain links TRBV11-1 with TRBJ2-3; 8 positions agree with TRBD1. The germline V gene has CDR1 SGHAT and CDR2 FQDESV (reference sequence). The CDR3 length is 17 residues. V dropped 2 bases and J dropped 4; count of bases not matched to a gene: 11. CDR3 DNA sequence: TGTGCCAGCAGCTTACCGCCGGGACAGGTGGCTTCAGATACGCAGTATTTT. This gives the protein CASSLPPGQVASDTQYF.

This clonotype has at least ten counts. CDR3: CASKRGWPTNTEAFF. Written as DNA, the CDR3 is TGTGCCAGCAAGAGGGGGTGGCCCACGAACACTGAAGCTTTCTTT. This chain links TRBV6-1 with TRBJ1-1, with D perhaps matching TRBD1 (6 bases). V was clipped by 7 bases and J by 1 base, with 16 bases between them. The germline CDR1 and CDR2 sequences are MNHNS and SASEGT. There are 15 residues in the CDR3.

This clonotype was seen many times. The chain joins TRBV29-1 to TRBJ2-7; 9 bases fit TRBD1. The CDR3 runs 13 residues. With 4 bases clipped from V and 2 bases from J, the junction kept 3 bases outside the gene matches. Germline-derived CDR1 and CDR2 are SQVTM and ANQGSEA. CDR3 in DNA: TGCAGCGTTGTGGGACAGGGTCCCTACGAGCAGTACTTC. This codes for CSVVGQGPYEQYF.

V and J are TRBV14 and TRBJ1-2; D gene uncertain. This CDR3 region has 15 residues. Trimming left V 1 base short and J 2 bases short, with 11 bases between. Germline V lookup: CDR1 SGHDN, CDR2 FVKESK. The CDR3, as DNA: TGTGCCAGCAGCCAAGGAGGTGCAAGGAACTATGGCTACACCTTC. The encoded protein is CASSQGGARNYGYTF.

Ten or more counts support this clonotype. The CDR3 loop reads CSASGLAETYQETQYF. CDR3 sequence (DNA): TGCAGCGCATCCGGGCTAGCGGAAACGTACCAAGAGACCCAGTACTTC. The V and J genes are TRBV29-1 and TRBJ2-5, with 7 bases lining up with TRBD2. In germline, CDR1 is SQVTM, CDR2 ANQGSEA. The length of the CDR3 is 16 residues. V trimming: 7 bases; J trimming: 0 bases; junction bases outside the gene matches: 14.

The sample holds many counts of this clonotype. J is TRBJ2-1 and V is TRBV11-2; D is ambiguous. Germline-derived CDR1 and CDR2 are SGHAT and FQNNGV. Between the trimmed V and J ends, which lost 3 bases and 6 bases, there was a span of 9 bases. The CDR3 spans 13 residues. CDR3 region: CASSFVGFNEQFF. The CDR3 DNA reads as TGTGCCAGCAGCTTCGTCGGTTTCAATGAGCAGTTCTTC.

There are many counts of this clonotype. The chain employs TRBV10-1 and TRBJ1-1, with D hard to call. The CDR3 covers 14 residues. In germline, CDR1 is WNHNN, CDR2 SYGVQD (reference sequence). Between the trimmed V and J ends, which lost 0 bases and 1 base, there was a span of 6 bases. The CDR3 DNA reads TGCGCCAGCAGTGAGTCGGCACAGAACACTGAAGCTTTCTTT. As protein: CASSESAQNTEAFF.

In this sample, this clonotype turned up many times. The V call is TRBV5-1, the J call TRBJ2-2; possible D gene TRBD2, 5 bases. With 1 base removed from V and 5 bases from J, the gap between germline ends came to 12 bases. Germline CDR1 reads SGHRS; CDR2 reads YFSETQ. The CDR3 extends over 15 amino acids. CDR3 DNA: TGCGCCAGCAGCTTGATCAGCGGAGGTACCGGGGAGCTGTTTTTT. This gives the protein CASSLISGGTGELFF.

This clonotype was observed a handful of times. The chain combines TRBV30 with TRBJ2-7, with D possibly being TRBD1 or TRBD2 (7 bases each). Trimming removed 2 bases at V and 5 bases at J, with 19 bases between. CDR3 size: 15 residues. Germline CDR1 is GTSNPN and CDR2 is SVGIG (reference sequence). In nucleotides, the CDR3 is TGTGCCTGGAGTCCACCAGACAGGGACTACCACGAGCAGTACTTC. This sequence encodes CAWSPPDRDYHEQYF.

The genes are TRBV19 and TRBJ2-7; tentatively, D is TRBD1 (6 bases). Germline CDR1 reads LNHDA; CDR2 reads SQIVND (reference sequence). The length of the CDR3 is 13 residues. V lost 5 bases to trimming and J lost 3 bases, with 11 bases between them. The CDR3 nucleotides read TGTGCCAGTAGTTGGACAGCCGGCTACGAGCAGTACTTC. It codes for CASSWTAGYEQYF.

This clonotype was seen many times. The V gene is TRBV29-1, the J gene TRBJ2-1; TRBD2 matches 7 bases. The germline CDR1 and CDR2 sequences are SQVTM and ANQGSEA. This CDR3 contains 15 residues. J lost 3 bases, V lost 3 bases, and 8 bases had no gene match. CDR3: CSVEWRETLYNEQFF. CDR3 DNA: TGCAGCGTTGAGTGGCGGGAGACCCTCTACAATGAGCAGTTCTTC.

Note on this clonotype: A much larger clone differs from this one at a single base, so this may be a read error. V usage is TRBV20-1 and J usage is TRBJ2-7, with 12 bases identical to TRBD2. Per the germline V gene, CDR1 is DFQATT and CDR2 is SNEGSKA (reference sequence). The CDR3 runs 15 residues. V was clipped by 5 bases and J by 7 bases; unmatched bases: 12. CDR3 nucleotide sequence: TGCAGTGCTCAGAAGAGACTAGCGGGAGTGGATGAGCAGTACTTC. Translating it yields CSAQKRLAGVDEQYF.

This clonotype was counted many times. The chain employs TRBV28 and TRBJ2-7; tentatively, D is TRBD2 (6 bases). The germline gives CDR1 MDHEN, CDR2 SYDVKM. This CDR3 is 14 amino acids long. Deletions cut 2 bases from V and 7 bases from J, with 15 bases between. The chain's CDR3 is CASSLGGIGGEQYF. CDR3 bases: TGTGCCAGCAGTTTAGGGGGGATTGGGGGGGAGCAGTACTTC.

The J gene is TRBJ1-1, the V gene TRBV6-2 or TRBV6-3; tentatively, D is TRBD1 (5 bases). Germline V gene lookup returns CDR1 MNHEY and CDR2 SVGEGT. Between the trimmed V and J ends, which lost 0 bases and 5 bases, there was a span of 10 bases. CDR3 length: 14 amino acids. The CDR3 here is CASSYSEGVTEAFF. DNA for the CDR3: TGTGCCAGCAGTTACTCGGAAGGGGTTACTGAAGCTTTCTTT.

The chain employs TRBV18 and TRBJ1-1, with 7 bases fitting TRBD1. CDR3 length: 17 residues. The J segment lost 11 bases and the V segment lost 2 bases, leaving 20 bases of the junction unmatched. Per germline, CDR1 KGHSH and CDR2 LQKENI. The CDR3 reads CASSPVEIRGQSEAAFF. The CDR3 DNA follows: TGTGCCAGCTCACCAGTGGAGATAAGGGGGCAGTCGGAGGCGGCTTTCTTT. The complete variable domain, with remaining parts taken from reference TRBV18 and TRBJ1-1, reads NAGVMQNPRHLVRRRGQEARLRCSPMKGHSHVYWYRQLPEEGLKFMVYLQKENIIDESGMPKERFSAEFPKEGPSILRIQQVVRGDSAAYFCASSPVEIRGQSEAAFFGQGTRLTVV.

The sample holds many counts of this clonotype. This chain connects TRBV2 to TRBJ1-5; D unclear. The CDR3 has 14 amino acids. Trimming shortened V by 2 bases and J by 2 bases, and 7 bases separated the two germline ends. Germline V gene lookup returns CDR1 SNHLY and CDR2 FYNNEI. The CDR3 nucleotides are TGTGCCAGCAGTGAATTGTTTGGCAATCAGCCCCAGCATTTT. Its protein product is CASSELFGNQPQHF.

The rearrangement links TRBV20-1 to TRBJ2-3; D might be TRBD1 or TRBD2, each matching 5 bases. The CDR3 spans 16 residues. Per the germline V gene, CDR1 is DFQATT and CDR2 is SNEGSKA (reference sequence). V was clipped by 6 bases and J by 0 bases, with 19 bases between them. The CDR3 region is CSATPGTILSTDTQYF. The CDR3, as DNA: TGCAGTGCCACTCCCGGGACCATTCTTAGCACAGATACGCAGTATTTT.

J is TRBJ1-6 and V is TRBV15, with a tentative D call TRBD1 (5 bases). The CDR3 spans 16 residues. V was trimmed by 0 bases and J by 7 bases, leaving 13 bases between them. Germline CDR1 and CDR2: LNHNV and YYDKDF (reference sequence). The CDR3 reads CATSRDQRQSNSPLHF. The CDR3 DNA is TGTGCCACCAGCAGAGATCAAAGACAGTCCAATTCACCCCTCCACTTT. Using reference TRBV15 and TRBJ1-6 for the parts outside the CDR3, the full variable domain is DAMVIQNPRYQVTQFGKPVTLSCSQTLNHNVMYWYQQKSSQAPKLLFHYYDKDFNNEADTPDNFQSRRPNTSFCFLDIRSPGLGDTAMYLCATSRDQRQSNSPLHFGNGTRLTVT.

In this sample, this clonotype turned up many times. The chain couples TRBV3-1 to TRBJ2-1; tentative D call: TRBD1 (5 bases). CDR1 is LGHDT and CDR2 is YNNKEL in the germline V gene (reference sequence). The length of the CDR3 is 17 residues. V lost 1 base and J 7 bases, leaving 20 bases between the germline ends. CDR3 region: CASSQGTRGAEINEQFF. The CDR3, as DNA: TGTGCCAGCAGCCAAGGTACTCGTGGGGCGGAGATTAATGAGCAGTTCTTC.

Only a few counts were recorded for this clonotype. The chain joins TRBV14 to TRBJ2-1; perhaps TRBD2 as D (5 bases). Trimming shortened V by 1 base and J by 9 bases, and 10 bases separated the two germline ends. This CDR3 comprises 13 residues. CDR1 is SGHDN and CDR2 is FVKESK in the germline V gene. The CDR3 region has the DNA TGTGCCAGCAGCCAAGTTCTCCGGGGTGAGCAGTTCTTC. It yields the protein CASSQVLRGEQFF. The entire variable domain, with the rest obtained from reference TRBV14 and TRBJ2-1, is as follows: EAGVTQFPSHSVIEKGQTVTLRCDPISGHDNLYWYRRVMGKEIKFLLHFVKESKQDESGMPNNRFLAERTGGTYSTLKVQPAELEDSGVYFCASSQVLRGEQFFGPGTRLTVL.

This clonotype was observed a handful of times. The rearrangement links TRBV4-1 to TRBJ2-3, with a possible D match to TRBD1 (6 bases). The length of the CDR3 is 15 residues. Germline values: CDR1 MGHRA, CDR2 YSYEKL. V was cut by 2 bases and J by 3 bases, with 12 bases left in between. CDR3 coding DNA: TGCGCCAGCAGCCAATTCGCAGGGGCGACAGATACGCAGTATTTT. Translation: CASSQFAGATDTQYF.